These 13 T cell receptor beta chains were all obtained from the same sample, sequenced in a study of shared clonotypes between healthy human individuals. The protocol was immunoSEQ multiplex PCR, while the TCRdb copy is restricted to in-frame clones and leaves out a portion. The data show about 1.1 million clones, about 80% seen once. Sequenced sample: memory CD4+ T cells from PBMCs. The sample's subset: CD45RA-negative fraction. Receptor source: a man aged 18 to 30 in good health. Some clones in this sample may be carry-over from other donors' samples.

The chain has TRBV30 and TRBJ1-6, with TRBD1 as a possible D gene (6 bases). V lost 0 bases, J lost 7 bases, and 19 bases lay in between. Per the germline V gene, CDR1 is GTSNPN and CDR2 is SVGIG (reference sequence). CDR3 length: 17 amino acids. CDR3 sequence: CAWSVKKRTALNSPLHF. The DNA for the CDR3 is TGTGCCTGGAGTGTAAAGAAACGGACAGCGCTCAATTCACCCCTCCACTTT.

V is TRBV9 and J is TRBJ2-3; D is possibly TRBD2 (5 bases). Germline values: CDR1 SGDLS, CDR2 YYNGEE. V dropped 1 base and J dropped 2 bases, with 8 bases sitting between them. CDR3 size: 14 residues. CDR3 sequence reads: CASSVSGDTDTQYF. DNA for the CDR3: TGTGCCAGCAGCGTAAGCGGAGACACAGATACGCAGTATTTT.

V gene TRBV28 combines with J gene TRBJ1-1; no reliable D call. CDR3 length: 15 amino acids. Trimming removed 3 bases at V and 0 bases at J, with 11 bases between. CDR1 and CDR2 from the germline V gene are MDHEN and SYDVKM. CDR3 in DNA: TGTGCCAGCAGTTTCCCCCTTGGAGTGAACACTGAAGCTTTCTTT. As protein: CASSFPLGVNTEAFF.

The rearrangement links TRBV28 to TRBJ2-6; D is uncertain. Germline V lookup: CDR1 MDHEN, CDR2 SYDVKM. CDR3 size: 15 residues. Trimming took 3 bases from V and 2 from J, leaving 8 bases between them. CDR3 loop: CASSLLTAGANVLTF. The CDR3 nucleotides are TGTGCCAGCAGTTTGTTGACGGCTGGGGCCAACGTCCTGACTTTC.

Remarks on this clone: At one of its ends the junction is not consistent with the germline gene, which may arise from a read error. The rearrangement links TRBV7-3 to TRBJ2-2; the D gene is possibly TRBD1 (6 bases). The CDR3 is made up of 16 amino acids. Per germline, CDR1 SGHTA and CDR2 FQGTGA. CDR3 sequence reads: CASSIQGFANTGELLF. The CDR3 bases are TGTGCCAGCAGCATACAGGGCTTCGCGAACACCGGGGAGCTGCTTTTT.

The chain joins TRBV7-9 to TRBJ2-7; possibly TRBD2 for D (5 bases). The germline V and J ends were trimmed by 5 bases and 0 bases, with 11 bases remaining between them. This CDR3 spans 14 amino acids. The germline V gene has CDR1 SEHNR and CDR2 FQNEAQ (reference sequence). CDR3 sequence reads: CASSLDYSSYEQYF. CDR3 in DNA: TGTGCCAGCAGCCTCGACTATAGCTCCTACGAGCAGTACTTC. The full variable domain, rest sourced from reference TRBV7-9 and TRBJ2-7, is DTGVSQNPRHKITKRGQNVTFRCDPISEHNRLYWYRQTLGQGPEFLTYFQNEAQLEKSRLLSDRFSAERPKGSFSTLEIQRTEQGDSAMYLCASSLDYSSYEQYFGPGTRLTVT.

This clone has a single count. This chain connects TRBV10-3 to TRBJ2-2; TRBD1 matches 8 bases. The V segment lost 6 bases and the J segment 4 bases; nucleotides outside the gene matches: 7. The CDR3 runs to 15 residues. The germline gives CDR1 ENHRY, CDR2 SYGVKD. CDR3 sequence: CAISQDRAGTGELFF. The CDR3, as DNA: TGTGCCATCAGCCAGGACAGGGCGGGCACCGGGGAGCTGTTTTTT.

The chain carries TRBV28 and TRBJ2-7; D is ambiguous. Trimming removed 7 bases at V and 3 bases at J, with 13 bases between. CDR1 and CDR2 from the germline V gene are MDHEN and SYDVKM. The CDR3 runs 13 residues. CDR3 protein: CASTPGPGYEQYF. The CDR3, as DNA: TGTGCCAGCACCCCCGGTCCGGGCTACGAGCAGTACTTC.

This rearrangement joins TRBV28 to TRBJ1-4; 9 positions agree with TRBD1. Germline V CDR1 and CDR2: MDHEN, SYDVKM. Trimming took 6 bases from V and 7 from J; bases not matched to a gene: 9. CDR3 length: 15 residues. The CDR3 protein is CASRPTGGSSEKLFF. The CDR3 DNA reads as TGTGCCAGCAGGCCGACAGGGGGAAGTAGTGAAAAACTGTTTTTT. Complete variable domain (other parts from reference TRBV28 and TRBJ1-4): DVKVTQSSRYLVKRTGEKVFLECVQDMDHENMFWYRQDPGLGLRLIYFSYDVKMKEKGDIPEGYSVSREKKERFSLILESASTNQTSMYLCASRPTGGSSEKLFFGSGTQLSVL.

The V gene is TRBV6-1, the J gene TRBJ2-1; a possible D gene is TRBD1 (6 bases). Trimming took 2 bases from V and 4 from J, leaving 24 bases between them. This CDR3 is 19 amino acids long. The germline gives CDR1 MNHNS, CDR2 SASEGT. The CDR3 loop reads CASSELDRGFSFEYNEQFF. The CDR3 nucleotides are TGTGCCAGCAGTGAATTGGACAGAGGATTTAGTTTTGAATACAATGAGCAGTTCTTC.

The rearrangement uses TRBV30 and TRBJ2-2, with TRBD1 identical over 8 bases. With 2 bases clipped from V and 10 bases from J, the junction kept 9 bases outside the gene matches. CDR1 and CDR2 (germline): GTSNPN, SVGIG (reference sequence). This CDR3 region has 14 residues. In nucleotides, the CDR3 is TGTGCCTGGAGTCGGCAGGGGGCCTTACCGGAGCTGTTTTTT. Protein product: CAWSRQGALPELFF.

V gene TRBV18 combines with J gene TRBJ1-3; D is unclear. The CDR3 consists of 15 residues. V was trimmed by 6 bases and J by 0 bases, leaving 12 bases between them. The germline CDR1 and CDR2 sequences are KGHSH and LQKENI. The CDR3 nucleotides are TGTGCCAGCTCCCCGGACCCCAGCTCTGGAAACACCATATATTTT. Translated: CASSPDPSSGNTIYF.

The V gene is TRBV5-1, the J gene TRBJ2-7; 7 bases match TRBD1. Trimming took 4 bases from V and 3 from J; bases not matched to a gene: 19. CDR1 is SGHRS, CDR2 YFSETQ, per germline. This CDR3 contains 18 residues. This CDR3 reads CASSRTGRGGSEGYEQYF. CDR3 DNA sequence: TGCGCCAGCAGCCGTACGGGACGAGGGGGCAGTGAAGGCTACGAGCAGTACTTC.